This T cell receptor beta chain was documented in a study of T cells expressing NK-cell markers. Study context: The authors derived TCR beta repertoires from sorted CD3+CD56+NKG2C+, CD3+CD56+NKG2C- and CD3+CD56-NKG2C+ T cells. Serological testing identified seven of the eight sequenced donors as HCMV-seropositive and one as seronegative.

5'RACE template switching built TCR beta cDNA with unique molecular identifiers. TCRdb reanalyzed the 5' RACE reads and collapses them to one entry per CDR3 protein, without DNA. The sample totals approximately 110,000 distinct CDR3 sequences; its top ten clones hold approximately 17%. Per germline, CDR1 SGHAT and CDR2 FQNNGV. The CDR3 has 14 amino acids. The sample comprised blood T cells: a sorted CD56 or NKG2C T cell subset, CD4+ or CD8+ T cells, or bulk PBMC T cells (not recorded which). V and J are TRBV11-2 and TRBJ1-1; TCRdb reports TRBD1, a call that lacks DNA to check it against. The sequence was obtained from a woman between 18 and 69 years old in good health. The CDR3 loop reads CASSLVAGGPEAFF.